The clone carrying this T cell receptor (beta chain) was recorded many times. Its antigen is as yet unknown. A single record per CDR3 protein comes from TCRdb applying MiXCR to the 5' RACE reads. The data hold about 40,000 distinct CDR3 sequences, with over 9.5% observed a single time. The sample is drawn from a study of T-cell memory formation after mild COVID-19. Study-wide points: There was a balanced CD4/CD8 profile in clones contracting day 15 to 85, and later expanders leaned CD4+.

V gave up 0 bases and J gave up 1 base, with 11 bases separating them. The CDR3 runs to 16 residues. CDR1 SGDLS and CDR2 YYNGEE come from the germline V gene. The chain links TRBV9 to TRBJ1-3, with D perhaps matching TRBD1 (5 bases). Source material: PBMCs or a T cell subset sorted from them (not recorded which). This TCR was recovered from a man between 18 and 35 years old who had mild COVID-19 (a few samples of this study predate the infection). Cell type and time point are not known. This CDR3 is CASSVANPGSGNTIYF. CDR3 DNA sequence: TGTGCCAGCAGCGTAGCTAATCCAGGGTCTGGAAACACCATATATTTT. The variable domain in full, completed from reference TRBV9 and TRBJ1-3, reads DSGVTQTPKHLITATGQRVTLRCSPRSGDLSVYWYQQSLDQGLQFLIQYYNGEERAKGNILERFSAQQFPDLHSELNLSSLELGDSALYFCASSVANPGSGNTIYFGEGSWLTVV.